This TCR beta chain was found in a study of T-cell memory formation after mild COVID-19. Study outcomes and limitations: Some responding clones appeared in pre-infection memory, suggesting cross-reactive memory joined.

TCRdb re-called the 5' RACE reads through MiXCR, storing one row per CDR3 protein. Of approximately 300,000 distinct CDR3 sequences in the sample, approximately 19% were seen once. On this clonotype: Its specificity is unknown.

The specimen sequenced was PBMCs or a T cell subset sorted from them (not recorded which). The receptor comes from a man aged 18 to 30 who had mild COVID-19 (a few samples of this study predate the infection). Cell type and time point are not known.

CDR3 bases: TGTGCCAGCAGCTTTATAGGGGTGGGGGGCCCCAACCTTAGCCCCCAAGGTGAGCAGTTCTTC. Its translation: CASSFIGVGGPNLSPQGEQFF. The chain joins TRBV7-9 to TRBJ2-1; either TRBD1 or TRBD2 may fit D (6 bases each). CDR3 length: 21 amino acids. Trimming shortened V by 3 bases and J by 9 bases, and 36 bases separated the two germline ends. The V gene's germline CDR1 is SEHNR and CDR2 FQNEAQ (reference sequence).